This note documents a single T cell receptor (beta chain) sequence. The sample belongs to a study of long-term antiretroviral therapy in people with HIV. Assay version v3.0 of immunoSEQ was used, and it was run at survey level. Assay used: immunoSEQ multiplex PCR; TCRdb lists only in-frame clones, some missing. Of tens of thousands of clones listed, 85% to 90% are singletons. In germline, CDR1 is KGHSH, CDR2 LQKENI. CDR3 length: 16 residues. V was clipped by 0 bases and J by 6 bases; unmatched bases: 10. This clonotype originated in a man aged 35-49 years with HIV. Sequenced here: unsorted PBMCs, sampled roughly 4.9 years after starting antiretroviral therapy. The chain recombines TRBV18 with TRBJ1-2; TRBD1 matches 7 bases. This chain's CDR3 is CASSPPLQGSLDGYTF. For the CDR3, the DNA is TGTGCCAGCTCACCACCCTTACAGGGGAGCCTCGATGGCTACACCTTC.